The 21 T cell receptor beta chains reported below all come from one sample, sequenced in a study of CD8 T cells in Susac syndrome. RNA totalling about 0.45 to 1 ug underwent reverse transcription with random hexamers. TCRdb reprocessed the immunoSEQ multiplex PCR reads with MiXCR, giving one entry per CDR3 protein. The profile shows 150,000 to 200,000 distinct CDR3 sequences, 90% to 95% of them singletons. The sample comprised CD4+ T cells from PBMCs. These TCRs come from a human donor with Susac syndrome.

The gene calls are TRBV10-2 and TRBJ1-1; unclear D gene. Trimming left V 4 bases short and J 1 base short, with 16 bases between. The CDR3 is 16 amino acids. CDR1 is WSHSY, CDR2 SAAADI, per germline. The CDR3 DNA follows: TGCGCCAGCAGTGCGTCAGTGGCGGGGTGGAACACTGAAGCTTTCTTT. Translating it yields CASSASVAGWNTEAFF.

V gene TRBV6-1 combines with J gene TRBJ1-3; tentative D call: TRBD1 (6 bases). In germline, CDR1 is MNHNS, CDR2 SASEGT. Trimming shortened V by 5 bases and J by 0 bases, and 14 bases separated the two germline ends. The CDR3 contains 16 residues. CDR3: CASSPYDRSSGNTIYF. The CDR3 coding sequence is TGTGCCAGCAGTCCCTATGACAGGAGCTCTGGAAACACCATATATTTT.

V gene TRBV7-9 combines with J gene TRBJ2-7; possibly TRBD1 for D (5 bases). Germline-derived CDR1 and CDR2 are SEHNR and FQNEAQ (reference sequence). The CDR3 contains 19 residues. Trimming cost V 0 bases and J 2 bases, with 23 bases left between them. The CDR3 loop reads CASSLASPWGPPQAYEQYF. The CDR3 DNA sequence: TGTGCCAGCAGCTTAGCAAGTCCATGGGGCCCTCCTCAGGCCTACGAGCAGTACTTC.

The chain is built from TRBV20-1 and TRBJ2-1, with 7 bases aligning to TRBD2. In germline, CDR1 is DFQATT, CDR2 SNEGSKA (reference sequence). The V and J ends lost 5 bases and 8 bases, in that order; junction bases with no gene match: 15. This CDR3 is 15 amino acids long. The CDR3 DNA reads as TGCAGTGCTGTACTACTAGCGACACGGGTCGATGAGCAGTTCTTC. Protein product: CSAVLLATRVDEQFF.

The chain has TRBV20-1 and TRBJ1-6, with TRBD1 identical over 7 bases. This CDR3 spans 14 amino acids. The V segment lost 6 bases and the J segment 6 bases; nucleotides outside the gene matches: 8. Germline CDR1 DFQATT, CDR2 SNEGSKA (reference sequence). The CDR3 loop reads CSASTGTANSPLHF. CDR3 sequence (DNA): TGCAGTGCGTCCACCGGGACAGCTAATTCACCCCTCCACTTT.

This chain uses TRBV12-3 or TRBV12-4 with TRBJ2-3; 9 bases match TRBD2. CDR3 size: 16 residues. Trimming cost V 3 bases and J 4 bases; bases outside gene matches: 8. The CDR3 nucleotides are TGTGCCAGCAGTTTGAGTATGGCGGGAGGGGCAGATACGCAGTATTTT. It specifies CASSLSMAGGADTQYF.

The chain joins TRBV29-1 to TRBJ2-3; unclear D gene. V was cut by 4 bases and J by 4 bases, with 6 bases left in between. CDR1 and CDR2 (germline): SQVTM, ANQGSEA. This CDR3 has 11 amino acids. CDR3 DNA: TGCAGCGTTGCTAGTGCAGATACGCAGTATTTT. This sequence encodes CSVASADTQYF.

V is TRBV6-1 and J is TRBJ1-3; D call uncertain. With 4 bases removed from V and 0 bases from J, the gap between germline ends came to 13 bases. Germline loops: CDR1 MNHNS, CDR2 SASEGT. The CDR3 length is 16 residues. CDR3: CASSVEQTNSGNTIYF. The CDR3 DNA follows: TGTGCCAGCAGTGTTGAACAGACCAACTCTGGAAACACCATATATTTT.

The V call is TRBV20-1, the J call TRBJ2-5; 7 bases line up with TRBD2. The CDR3 is made up of 13 amino acids. Germline V gene data show CDR1 as DFQATT and CDR2 as SNEGSKA (reference sequence). V was clipped by 6 bases and J by 4 bases; unmatched bases: 8. The CDR3 DNA sequence: TGCAGTGCGGCGGGAGATGGTGTAGAGACCCAGTACTTC. It codes for CSAAGDGVETQYF.

The V and J genes are TRBV18 and TRBJ2-1; TRBD2 is a possible D gene (6 bases). Germline CDR1 and CDR2: KGHSH and LQKENI. This CDR3 has 14 residues. The V and J ends lost 6 bases and 0 bases respectively, with 9 bases between them. The CDR3 is CASSFGSSYNEQFF. DNA of the CDR3: TGTGCCAGCTCCTTCGGGAGCTCCTACAATGAGCAGTTCTTC. The whole variable domain, filled in from reference TRBV18 and TRBJ2-1, reads NAGVMQNPRHLVRRRGQEARLRCSPMKGHSHVYWYRQLPEEGLKFMVYLQKENIIDESGMPKERFSAEFPKEGPSILRIQQVVRGDSAAYFCASSFGSSYNEQFFGPGTRLTVL.

The chain combines TRBV25-1 with TRBJ2-1; D is unclear. The CDR3 spans 13 residues. With 7 bases removed from V and 7 bases from J, the gap between germline ends came to 14 bases. In germline, CDR1 is MGHDK, CDR2 SYGVNS. CDR3 sequence: CASTGSTLNEQFF. The CDR3 DNA reads as TGTGCCAGCACAGGCTCTACTTTGAATGAGCAGTTCTTC. The full variable domain, with the rest looked up from reference TRBV25-1 and TRBJ2-1, is EADIYQTPRYLVIGTGKKITLECSQTMGHDKMYWYQQDPGMELHLIHYSYGVNSTEKGDLSSESTVSRIRTEHFPLTLESARPSHTSQYLCASTGSTLNEQFFGPGTRLTVL.

This chain uses TRBV3-1 with TRBJ2-3; 7 bases align to TRBD2. CDR1 and CDR2 from the germline V gene are LGHDT and YNNKEL (reference sequence). The junction had 12 bases not matched to a gene; V was cut back by 7 bases and J by 2 bases. The length of the CDR3 is 16 residues. Written as DNA, the CDR3 is TGTGCCAGCACCTCATCGGGGGGAGAGACCACAGATACGCAGTATTTT. Protein sequence: CASTSSGGETTDTQYF.

CDR3 sequence: CASSVTGTVTGELFF. In nucleotides, the CDR3 is TGTGCCAGCAGCGTCACCGGGACTGTAACCGGGGAGCTGTTTTTT. The chain couples TRBV9 to TRBJ2-2, with D perhaps TRBD2 (6 bases). Trimming removed 2 bases at V and 5 bases at J, with 13 bases between. From germline, CDR1 is SGDLS and CDR2 YYNGEE. There are 15 residues in the CDR3. Together with reference TRBV9 and TRBJ2-2, the CDR3 gives the full variable domain: DSGVTQTPKHLITATGQRVTLRCSPRSGDLSVYWYQQSLDQGLQFLIQYYNGEERAKGNILERFSAQQFPDLHSELNLSSLELGDSALYFCASSVTGTVTGELFFGEGSRLTVL.

Only one count was recorded for this clonotype. This chain joins TRBV10-3 and TRBJ2-4, with 7 bases matching TRBD1. V shed 0 bases, J shed 10 bases, and the junction held 3 bases outside the gene matches. The CDR3 totals 13 residues. Germline V CDR1 and CDR2: ENHRY, SYGVKD. The CDR3 DNA follows: TGTGCCATCAGTGAGTCAACAGGGGAGATTCAGTACTTC. As protein: CAISESTGEIQYF.

This clonotype was counted a single time. The chain combines TRBV3-1 with TRBJ1-2, with D perhaps TRBD1 (5 bases). The CDR3 is made up of 14 amino acids. Germline V gene data show CDR1 as LGHDT and CDR2 as YNNKEL (reference sequence). V dropped 0 bases and J dropped 1 base, with 6 bases sitting between them. In DNA form, the CDR3 reads TGTGCCAGCAGCCAAGAAGACAGTAACTATGGCTACACCTTC. Translation gives CASSQEDSNYGYTF.

The rearrangement uses TRBV7-9 and TRBJ2-1, with D perhaps matching TRBD1 or TRBD2 (6 bases each). This CDR3 spans 14 amino acids. Trimming left V 3 bases short and J 9 bases short, with 15 bases between. Per the germline V gene, CDR1 is SEHNR and CDR2 is FQNEAQ (reference sequence). The CDR3 loop reads CASSFGQGTGEQFF. In DNA form, the CDR3 reads TGTGCCAGCAGCTTCGGTCAGGGGACTGGTGAGCAGTTCTTC. Full variable domain (rest looked up from reference TRBV7-9 and TRBJ2-1): DTGVSQNPRHKITKRGQNVTFRCDPISEHNRLYWYRQTLGQGPEFLTYFQNEAQLEKSRLLSDRFSAERPKGSFSTLEIQRTEQGDSAMYLCASSFGQGTGEQFFGPGTRLTVL.

The chain carries TRBV6-1 and TRBJ1-2, with D perhaps TRBD1 (5 bases). CDR1 MNHNS and CDR2 SASEGT come from the germline V gene. The CDR3 has 15 residues. V gave up 0 bases and J gave up 2 bases, with 10 bases separating them. CDR3 in DNA: TGTGCCAGCAGTGAAGCCGGCAGGGCGAACTATGGCTACACCTTC. This sequence encodes CASSEAGRANYGYTF.

This chain links TRBV19 with TRBJ2-1; 15 positions match TRBD2. This CDR3 is 16 amino acids long. The V segment lost 4 bases and the J segment 9 bases; nucleotides outside the gene matches: 7. Per germline, CDR1 LNHDA and CDR2 SQIVND (reference sequence). The CDR3 nucleotides are TGTGCCAGTAGTACCCAAGGACTAGCGGGGGGGGCTGAGCAGTTCTTC. Residues: CASSTQGLAGGAEQFF.

The J gene is TRBJ2-1, the V gene TRBV29-1, with 10 bases lining up with TRBD2. The CDR3 is made up of 12 amino acids. J lost 11 bases, V lost 6 bases, and 7 bases had no gene match. Germline CDR1 is SQVTM and CDR2 is ANQGSEA. Written as DNA, the CDR3 is TGCAGCGTCCTTCGGACTAGCGGAAAGCAGTTCTTC. The encoded protein is CSVLRTSGKQFF.

V usage is TRBV7-2 and J usage is TRBJ2-3; 7 bases fit TRBD2. The J segment lost 1 base and the V segment lost 5 bases, leaving 3 bases of the junction unmatched. Germline V gene lookup returns CDR1 SGHTA and CDR2 FQGNSA. There are 14 residues in the CDR3. In nucleotides, the CDR3 is TGTGCCAGCAGCCGGGAGGTTCGCACAGATACGCAGTATTTT. Translating gives CASSREVRTDTQYF.

This clonotype was seen just once. The chain joins TRBV29-1 to TRBJ2-3, with 8 bases lining up with TRBD1. Unmatched junction bases numbered 8, after V lost 1 base and J lost 5 bases. Germline CDR1 is SQVTM and CDR2 is ANQGSEA. The CDR3 totals 15 residues. The DNA for the CDR3 is TGCAGCGTTGAAGGGGAGGCAGGGGGCTTAGATACGCAGTATTTT. Translating gives CSVEGEAGGLDTQYF.